The T cell receptor beta chain under discussion was sequenced for a study of T cells in Graves' hyperthyroidism and ophthalmopathy. No progression to ophthalmopathy during 18 months of follow-up defined stable disease. Diagnostic decisions used clinical symptoms, serum thyroxine and TRAb, thyroid ultrasound and orbital computed tomography. This sample holds PBMCs from 8 to 10 ml fresh peripheral blood. This clonotype was found a few times. Its specificity is unknown. From RNA transcripts, TCR beta CDR3 regions were amplified. The TCR CDR3 first-round RT-PCR relied on the HTBI primer set. MiXCR was run by TCRdb on the multiplex PCR reads, yielding one entry per CDR3 protein. The sample consists of hundreds of thousands of distinct CDR3 sequences, more than 11% of them appearing once. Study observations and caveats: Ophthalmopathy could be told apart from stable hyperthyroidism with a 13 V-J model.

The V gene lost 8 bases and the J gene lost 3 bases, with 13 bases spanning the gap. Germline CDR1 is GTSNPN and CDR2 is SVGIG (reference sequence). CDR3 length: 12 amino acids. This receptor was obtained from a woman in her twenties or thirties with Graves' hyperthyroidism. Sequencing was done on a sample of blood. The chain combines TRBV30 with TRBJ1-2; D perhaps matches TRBD1 (6 bases). The CDR3 is CALLRGDYGYTF. CDR3 in DNA: TGTGCCCTACTAAGGGGGGACTATGGCTACACCTTC.